The sequence of this T cell receptor beta chain was determined in a study of OX40 agonist ivuxolimab in advanced cancers. Study-level points and caveats: At doses 0.1 to 3.0 mg/kg, CD4+ and CD8+ clones expanded.

A few counts support this clone. Its antigen is not known. Repertoires were generated with immunoSEQ multiplex PCR, while TCRdb's copy carries only in-frame clones and drops some. The profile shows tens of thousands of clones, about 88% of them singletons. V lost 0 bases, J lost 5 bases, and 5 bases lay in between. The germline V gene encodes CDR1 LNHDA and CDR2 SQIVND (reference sequence). The length of the CDR3 is 13 residues. The source of this sequence is an adult with an advanced solid tumor such as melanoma, head and neck, liver or kidney cancer. The sequencing used CD4+ or CD8+ T cells sorted from blood, collected in a trial of the OX40 agonist ivuxolimab. This chain links TRBV19 with TRBJ1-5; D call uncertain. CDR3 sequence reads: CASSIDRDQPQHF. The DNA for the CDR3 is TGTGCCAGTAGTATAGATCGGGATCAGCCCCAGCATTTT.